Here is one T cell receptor (beta chain) with its context. Its antigen is still unknown. The germline V and J ends were trimmed by 0 bases and 0 bases, with 12 bases remaining between them. This CDR3 has 16 amino acids. The germline V gene has CDR1 SQVTM and CDR2 ANQGSEA. The data are from a study of cytomegalovirus exposure and HLA in healthy donors. The PCR contained 60 Vbeta and 13 Jbeta primers. Only in-frame clones appear in the TCRdb table, and some are missing; sequencing was by immunoSEQ multiplex PCR. The table lists about 110,000 clones, around 80% of them singletons. Study-level findings and limits: A previous analysis found most TCR beta V segments productive roughly 87% or roughly 30% of the time. Rarity held for most TCR sequences, but there were some public TCRs that occurred in many donors. Later, an analysis found that common viral pathogens appeared to be linked with several of the most significant clusters.

The chain has TRBV29-1 and TRBJ2-1; unclear D gene. Sequencing used PBMCs. This TCR was sampled from a woman aged 45-60 years in good health and CMV-seropositive. This chain's CDR3 is CSVEEASYSSYNEQFF. In DNA, the CDR3 is TGCAGCGTTGAAGAAGCCTCCTACAGCTCCTACAATGAGCAGTTCTTC.